The clone carrying this T cell receptor (beta chain) was seen once. Germline V lookup: CDR1 SGHRS, CDR2 YFSETQ. V trimming: 1 base; J trimming: 0 bases; junction bases outside the gene matches: 11. CDR3 size: 19 residues. TCRdb's table, derived via immunoSEQ multiplex PCR, lists solely in-frame clones and lacks some. The data hold some 300,000 clones, with approximately 88% observed a single time. This sample was included in a study of blood T cell repertoires in COVID-19. What was sequenced was peripheral blood. The rearrangement uses TRBV5-1 and TRBJ2-3; 10 bases are a match to TRBD2. The clonotype was recovered from a woman in her 30s who had recovered from COVID-19. The CDR3: CASSLRGLAGALSTDTQYF. CDR3 nucleotides: TGCGCCAGCAGCTTGAGGGGGCTAGCGGGGGCCCTTAGCACAGATACGCAGTATTTT.